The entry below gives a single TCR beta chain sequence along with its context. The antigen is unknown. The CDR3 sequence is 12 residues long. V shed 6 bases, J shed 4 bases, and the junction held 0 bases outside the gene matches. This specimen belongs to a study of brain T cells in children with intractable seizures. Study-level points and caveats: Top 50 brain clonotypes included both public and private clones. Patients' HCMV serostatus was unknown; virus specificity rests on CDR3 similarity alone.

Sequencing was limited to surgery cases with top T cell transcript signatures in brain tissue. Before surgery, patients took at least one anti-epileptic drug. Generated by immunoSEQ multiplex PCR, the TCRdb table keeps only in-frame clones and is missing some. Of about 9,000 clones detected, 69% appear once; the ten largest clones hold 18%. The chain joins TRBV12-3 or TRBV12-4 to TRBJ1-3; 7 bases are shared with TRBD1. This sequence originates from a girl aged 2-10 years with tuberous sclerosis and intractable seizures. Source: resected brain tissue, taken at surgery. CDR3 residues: CASRDRGNTIYF. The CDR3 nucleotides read TGTGCCAGCAGGGACAGGGGAAACACCATATATTTT.